This T cell receptor beta chain appears in the sequencing data of a study of T cells in Graves' hyperthyroidism and ophthalmopathy (dated by TCRdb to between 2018 and 2021). Broadly, across the study: Peripheral blood samples were taken at initial diagnosis, before any treatment was given. To identify TCR V-J signatures that set the groups apart, the researchers used a discovery cohort of 100 patients, made up of under 45 with Graves' ophthalmopathy and 55 to 65 with stable Graves' hyperthyroidism. For training and testing, the 110 or so patients in the discovery cohort were randomly divided in a 7:3 ratio. The paper describes TCR Vbeta CDR3 sequencing of some 130 peripheral blood samples, made up of 43 ophthalmopathy patients, some 76 hyperthyroidism patients and approximately 17 progressor patients. Prospective prediction of ophthalmopathy was tested in an independent validation cohort of 18 to 20 hyperthyroidism patients and 17 patients who later progressed to ophthalmopathy. In addition, the study compared T-cell repertoires in thyroid tissue and in blood from five to seven Graves' hyperthyroidism patients. Following sampling, methimazole starting at 30 mg daily was given to hyperthyroidism patients, and high-dose intravenous methylprednisolone was given to ophthalmopathy patients. Summary of the overall study and its limitations: During validation, the model predicted progression to ophthalmopathy a median of roughly 7.1 months ahead of onset, with almost 71% sensitivity and roughly 75% specificity. Ophthalmopathy was separated from stable hyperthyroidism by a 13 V-J signature model, with 85% to 90% sensitivity and about 84% specificity obtained in cross-validation and 80%/75% obtained in testing. No statistical method was used to fix the sample size in advance, and group allocation was not hidden from the investigators. Blood samples also contained most of the expanded thyroid clonotypes (frequency above 0.001), which suggests that blood repertoires may reflect thyroid immune responses.

After removal of 2 bases from V and 7 bases from J, the junction retains 10 bases not matched to a gene. The CDR3 starts with the cysteine, ends with the phenylalanine, and has 16 residues. The sequence is cut down to CDR3 DNA, 48 bases in frame from base 1. CDR1 and CDR2 (PRHDT, FYEKMQ) derive from the germline V gene (reference sequence). The TCR beta CDR3 regions were amplified from RNA transcripts. For the first round of RT-PCR on the TCR CDR3, the HTBI primer set was used together with the Qiagen OneStep RT-PCR kit. The libraries were constructed in a second round of multiplex PCR and then size-selected and purified. Paired-end sequencing of the libraries was performed with 100 bp reads on an Illumina HiSeq2000. Per the original workflow: Raw data were processed with SOAPnuke, discarding reads with adapters, uncalled bases, mean Phred below 15, or no exact constant-primer or identifier match. COPE v1.2.5 was used to merge high-quality paired reads, and clonotypes were defined as unique nucleotide sequences. Clonotypes were aligned to IMGT TRBV, TRBD and TRBJ reference segments using MiTCR v1.1. The analysis included only V-J combinations with a frequency above 0.0001, which together covered 98% to 99.2% of the repertoires. The TCS score was defined as the ratio of F50 (clonal expansion) to E x V (chaos), calculated using BLOSUM62-based TCRdist between CDR3 peptides within each V-J. Welch's t-statistics and random forest reduced just over 500 V-J features to fewer than 15, which were used in a naive Bayes classifier (R e1071). Starting from the raw public reads, TCRdb applied fastp trimming at Q25, assembled clones with MiXCR and retained in-frame beta chains. Identical CDR3 proteins give one entry, which carries the most common genes and DNA. The V and J calls come from TCRdb's annotation, not from the publication. The sample profile shows hundreds of thousands of distinct CDR3 sequences; roughly 17% of them were found once. The top ten constitute 15% to 20% of the sample.

Stable Graves' hyperthyroidism was defined as no progression to ophthalmopathy during 18 months of follow-up. Hyperthyroidism patients were newly diagnosed, had a disease duration of under 2 months, and were aged 18 to 65 years. Any patient with an uncontrolled infection, another autoimmune disease, pregnancy or lactation was excluded. Diagnoses were based on clinical symptoms, serum thyroxine and TRAb, thyroid ultrasound and orbital computed tomography. Ficoll-Paque density gradient centrifugation was used to isolate PBMCs from approximately 10 ml of fresh peripheral blood. Total RNA was extracted with Trizol reagent, and quality was checked on an Agilent 2100 Bioanalyzer. This clonotype was detected many times. Its antigen is unknown. No quality values exist for individual bases; no much larger clone is one base distant.

Sequences were obtained from blood. Recombination linked TRBV13 to TRBJ2-1, and TRBD2 matches 8 of the central bases. The clonotype comes from a woman between 18 and 29 years old with Graves' hyperthyroidism. Here is the DNA: TGTGCCAGCAGCTTAAGCAGCGGGGGCTGGGGGAATGAGCAGTTCTTC. Translated, it gives CASSLSSGGWGNEQFF.